The text below deals with one T cell receptor beta chain. Anyone with autoimmune disease history or systemic immunosuppression was excluded. The data were obtained in a study of OX40 agonist ivuxolimab in advanced cancers. The method was immunoSEQ multiplex PCR; TCRdb's version includes in-frame clones alone and lacks a portion of them. Of 55,000 to 90,000 clones in the sample, about 82% were seen once. Germline CDR1 reads SGHVS; CDR2 reads FQNEAQ. Between the trimmed V and J ends, which lost 5 bases and 2 bases, there was a span of 11 bases. The CDR3 is 14 residues long. This material consisted of CD4+ or CD8+ T cells sorted from blood, taken in a trial of the OX40 agonist ivuxolimab. V gene TRBV7-8 combines with J gene TRBJ2-3; D call uncertain. This sequence was found in an adult with an advanced solid tumor such as melanoma, head and neck, liver or kidney cancer. CDR3 protein: CASSPSSTTDTQYF. The CDR3 DNA sequence: TGTGCCAGCAGCCCATCGTCGACCACAGATACGCAGTATTTT.